The sample holds a few counts of the clone carrying this T cell receptor beta chain. Authors' analysis steps: Reference gene primer amplification gave nucleated cell count estimates. The assay was immunoSEQ multiplex PCR, and TCRdb's table has in-frame clones only and misses some. V and J calls and clone size are as listed in that table; D and trimming were resolved from the DNA. This table holds about 210,000 clones, about four fifths found once. Germline lookup yields CDR1 MNHEY and CDR2 SVGAGI. The CDR3 runs to 15 residues. The V gene end was trimmed by 0 bases and the J gene end by 3 bases; junction bases not matched to a gene: 4. This specimen belongs to a study of blood T cell repertoires in COVID-19. Across the study: Samples representing acute and convalescent COVID-19 were sourced from the United States, Italy and Spain. Sources were T cells, B-cell-depleted T cells, or PBMCs; the material itself was cDNA or gDNA.

The sequencing input was peripheral blood. The chain combines TRBV6-5 with TRBJ1-2, with 7 bases that match TRBD1. The TCR was taken from a woman between 40 and 55 years old with active or convalescent COVID-19. As DNA, the CDR3 is TGTGCCAGCAGTTACTCGAGAGGGACAGACTATGGCTACACCTTC. Encoded protein: CASSYSRGTDYGYTF.